These T cell receptor beta chains were read from a single sample in a study of PD-1 blockade in classical Hodgkin lymphoma. This table comes from immunoSEQ multiplex PCR, and its TCRdb copy is limited to in-frame clones, with some not included. The sample has about 150,000 clones; approximately 72% are singletons. The specimen comprised peripheral blood mononuclear cells (PBMCs), sampled before the second cycle of nivolumab. These receptors all stem from a human donor with classical Hodgkin lymphoma. Each CDR3 is given with its conserved first and last residue. Fields, in order: clone size, V gene, D gene, CDR3 length, J gene, CDR3 protein, CDR3 DNA. A D gene is named only where the DNA matches it firmly. Size is omitted from some rows. Given values are once, few, many or a class for expanded clones.

abundance: few; v_gene: TRBV6-5; d_gene: .; len: 12; j_gene: TRBJ1-5; CDR3aa: CASSYFSQPQHF; CDR3nt: TGTGCCAGCAGTTACTTCAGTCAGCCCCAGCATTTT
abundance: .; v_gene: TRBV7-2; d_gene: .; len: 14; j_gene: TRBJ2-1; CDR3aa: CASSLSSYYNEQFF; CDR3nt: TGTGCCAGCAGCTTATCCTCTTACTACAATGAGCAGTTCTTC
abundance: .; v_gene: TRBV30; d_gene: .; len: 15; j_gene: TRBJ2-7; CDR3aa: CAWSVLAGGRGEQYF; CDR3nt: TGTGCCTGGAGTGTACTGGCGGGCGGCCGGGGAGAGCAGTACTTC
abundance: few; v_gene: TRBV4-2; d_gene: .; len: 17; j_gene: TRBJ2-7; CDR3aa: CASSQDSRGSTSYEQYF; CDR3nt: TGTGCCAGCAGCCAAGACTCTAGGGGTTCCACTTCCTACGAGCAGTACTTC
abundance: few; v_gene: TRBV6-5; d_gene: TRBD2; len: 14; j_gene: TRBJ2-3; CDR3aa: CASRSGGAGDTQYF; CDR3nt: TGTGCCAGCAGAAGCGGGGGGGCGGGAGATACGCAGTATTTT
abundance: .; v_gene: TRBV15; d_gene: TRBD2; len: 16; j_gene: TRBJ2-5; CDR3aa: CATRRLAGGLQETQYF; CDR3nt: TGTGCCACCAGACGACTAGCGGGGGGATTACAAGAGACCCAGTACTTC
abundance: .; v_gene: TRBV7-2; d_gene: .; len: 13; j_gene: TRBJ2-3; CDR3aa: CASSLGRTDTQYF; CDR3nt: TGTGCCAGCAGCTTAGGTCGCACAGATACGCAGTATTTT
abundance: .; v_gene: TRBV19; d_gene: TRBD2; len: 19; j_gene: TRBJ2-1; CDR3aa: CASSIDPPGLAGGDNEQFF; CDR3nt: TGTGCCAGTAGTATAGACCCGCCGGGACTAGCGGGAGGTGACAATGAGCAGTTCTTC
abundance: once; v_gene: TRBV29-1; d_gene: .; len: 11; j_gene: TRBJ1-2; CDR3aa: CSVVSVYGYTF; CDR3nt: TGCAGCGTTGTGTCAGTTTATGGCTACACCTTC
abundance: .; v_gene: TRBV11-2; d_gene: .; len: 14; j_gene: TRBJ2-5; CDR3aa: CASSYTGQQETQYF; CDR3nt: TGTGCCAGCAGCTACACTGGACAGCAAGAGACCCAGTACTTC
abundance: .; v_gene: TRBV19; d_gene: .; len: 11; j_gene: TRBJ1-5; CDR3aa: CASYRDQPQHF; CDR3nt: TGTGCCAGTTACAGGGACCAGCCCCAGCATTTT
abundance: .; v_gene: TRBV4-2; d_gene: .; len: 18; j_gene: TRBJ1-1; CDR3aa: CASSQGAGRGELNTEAFF; CDR3nt: TGTGCCAGCAGCCAAGGTGCTGGGAGGGGGGAACTAAACACTGAAGCTTTCTTT
abundance: .; v_gene: TRBV29-1; d_gene: .; len: 13; j_gene: TRBJ1-2; CDR3aa: CSVGLPVVQGYTF; CDR3nt: TGCAGCGTTGGTCTTCCGGTGGTGCAGGGCTACACCTTC
abundance: .; v_gene: TRBV6-6; d_gene: .; len: 14; j_gene: TRBJ2-7; CDR3aa: CASRPTSKPHEQYF; CDR3nt: TGTGCCAGCAGGCCCACTAGTAAGCCGCACGAGCAGTACTTC
abundance: .; v_gene: TRBV7-2; d_gene: .; len: 16; j_gene: TRBJ1-4; CDR3aa: CASSQSLQGTNEKLFF; CDR3nt: TGTGCCAGCAGCCAATCGCTACAGGGTACTAATGAAAAACTGTTTTTT